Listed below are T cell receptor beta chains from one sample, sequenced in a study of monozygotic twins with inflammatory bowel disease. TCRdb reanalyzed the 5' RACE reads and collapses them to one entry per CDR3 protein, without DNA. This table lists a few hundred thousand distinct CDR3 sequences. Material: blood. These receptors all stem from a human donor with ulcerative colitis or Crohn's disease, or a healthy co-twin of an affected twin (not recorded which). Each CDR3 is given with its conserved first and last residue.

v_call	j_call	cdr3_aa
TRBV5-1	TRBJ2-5	CASSLGEPQETQYF
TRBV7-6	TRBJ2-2	CASSLYTVPGELFF
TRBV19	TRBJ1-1	CASRREGRNAEAFF
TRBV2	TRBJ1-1	CASSELSWQNTEAFF
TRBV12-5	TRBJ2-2	CASGLAPHTGELFF
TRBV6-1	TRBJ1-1	CASWYTVNTEAFF
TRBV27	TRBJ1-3	CATGGGNTIYF
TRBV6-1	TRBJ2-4	CASRPGGYKNIQYF
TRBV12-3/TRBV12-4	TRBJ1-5	CASSFVAGDQPQHF
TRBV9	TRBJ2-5	CASSLNRDRRQETQYF
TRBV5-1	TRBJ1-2	CTSSLVIGGGYTF
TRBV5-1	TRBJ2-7	CASRGQDSSYEQYF
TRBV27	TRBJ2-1	CASSWGDSSYNEQFF
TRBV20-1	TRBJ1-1	CSARRGTGANTEAFF
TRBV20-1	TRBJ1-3	CSALDGNTIYF
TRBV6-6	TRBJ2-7	CASNPSGVTYEQYF
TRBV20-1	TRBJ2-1	CSARVGLYNEQFF
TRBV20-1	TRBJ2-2	CSARGAVTNTGELFF
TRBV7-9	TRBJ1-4	CASSFYGFGIDEKLFF
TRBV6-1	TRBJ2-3	CASRLAPPRTDTQYF
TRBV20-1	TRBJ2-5	CSARDKTGAAGETQYF
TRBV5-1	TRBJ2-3	CASSLGLRTDTQYF
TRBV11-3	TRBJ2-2	CASSSTGTTTGELFF
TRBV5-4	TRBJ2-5	CASSLMEGTQYF
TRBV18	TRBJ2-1	CASSLGTGDYNEQFF
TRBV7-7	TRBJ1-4	CASSPGSSGPEKLFF
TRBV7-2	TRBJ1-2	CASSLGNSPGDGYTF
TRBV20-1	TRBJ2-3	CSARGIGLAGPTDTQYF
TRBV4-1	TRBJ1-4	CASSQVFVGVEKLFF
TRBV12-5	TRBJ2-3	CASGSGTSSDTQYF
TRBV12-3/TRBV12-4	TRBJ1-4	CASSLARDIEKLFF
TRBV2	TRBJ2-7	CASSVRAIKQYF
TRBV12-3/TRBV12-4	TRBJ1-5	CASSFRRSNQPQHF
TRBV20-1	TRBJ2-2	CSARGGSTGELFF
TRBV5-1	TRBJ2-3	CASSLGHGTSSTDTQYF
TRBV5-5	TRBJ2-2	CASSPESGTGELFF
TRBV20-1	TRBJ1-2	CSARDQGDSGYTF
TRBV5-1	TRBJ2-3	CASSLDLSTGDTQYF
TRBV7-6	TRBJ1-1	CASSSRQGGNTEAFF
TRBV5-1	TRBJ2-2	CASSLEDSTGELFF
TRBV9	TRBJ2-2	CASSATSTGSGGELFF
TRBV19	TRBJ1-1	CASSRQGARTEAFF
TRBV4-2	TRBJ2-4	CASSQDSGPKNIQYF
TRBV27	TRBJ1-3	CASSPFPQNTIYF
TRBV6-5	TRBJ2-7	CASRATVSYEQYF
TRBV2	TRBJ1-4	CASSEGLGVEKLFF
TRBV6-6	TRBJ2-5	CASSYGGTRETQYF
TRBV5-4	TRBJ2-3	CASSLRGGPGTDTQYF
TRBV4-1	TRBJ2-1	CASSQKSWLDSPLQYEQFF
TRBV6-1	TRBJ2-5	CASSVGQNQETQYF
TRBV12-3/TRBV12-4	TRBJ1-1	CASSLQASAYTEAFF
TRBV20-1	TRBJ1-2	CSASSTIYGYTF
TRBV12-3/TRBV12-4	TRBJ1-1	CASIRQGNTEAFF
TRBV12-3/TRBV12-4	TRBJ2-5	CASSLWLAETQYF
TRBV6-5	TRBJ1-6	CASSYQNSPLHF